This T cell receptor beta chain derives from a study of OX40 agonist ivuxolimab in advanced cancers. Study information: Each dose-escalation patient presented with hepatocellular carcinoma, melanoma, renal cell or head and neck cancer.

Comment on this clone: Antigen: not known.

Study-wide results and limits: The study did not work out the antigen specificity of the expanded peripheral T cells.

The assay was immunoSEQ multiplex PCR, and TCRdb's table has in-frame clones only and misses some. Among tens of thousands of clones, around 90% were seen once, and the ten largest hold around 0.23%. V dropped 4 bases and J dropped 4; count of bases not matched to a gene: 8. This CDR3 is 16 amino acids long. From germline, CDR1 is SGDLS and CDR2 YYNGEE. This sequence originates from an adult with an advanced solid tumor such as melanoma, head and neck, liver or kidney cancer. The source was CD4+ or CD8+ T cells sorted from blood, collected in a trial of the OX40 agonist ivuxolimab. V gene TRBV9 combines with J gene TRBJ2-1; 10 nucleotides line up with TRBD2. The CDR3 sequence: CASSPQGLANYNEQFF. In DNA form, the CDR3 reads TGTGCCAGCAGCCCTCAGGGACTAGCGAATTACAATGAGCAGTTCTTC.